These T cell receptor beta chains were read from a single sample in a study of T cells in Graves' hyperthyroidism and ophthalmopathy. TCRdb re-called the multiplex PCR reads with MiXCR, one entry per CDR3 protein. The repertoire has roughly 560,000 distinct CDR3 sequences, approximately 15% of them found once; the top ten carry about 4.5%. Specimen: blood. These receptors all stem from a woman aged 40 to 55 with Graves' ophthalmopathy. CDR3s include the opening cysteine and the closing phenylalanine or tryptophan. A D gene is named only where the DNA matches it firmly. Clone size appears in some rows only: once, few, many, or a class for an expanded clone.

.,TRBJ2-7,TRBV7-2,.,TGTGCCAGCAGCTCAGATGTTGGGTTAGACGAGCAGTACTTC,CASSSDVGLDEQYF
many,TRBJ2-2,TRBV18,TRBD1,TGTGCCAGCTCTCGCCAGGGGGCCTACACCGGGGAGCTGTTTTTT,CASSRQGAYTGELFF
many,TRBJ2-2,TRBV27,.,TGTGCCAGCAGTTTATTGGTCAGCACCGGGGAGCTGTTTTTT,CASSLLVSTGELFF
many,TRBJ1-1,TRBV28,.,TGTGCCAGCAGTTTGTTTTCGTGGCACCCTGCCACTGAAGCTTTCTTT,CASSLFSWHPATEAFF
many,TRBJ1-1,TRBV29-1,TRBD1,TGCAGCGTTTCGACAGGGCGCACTGAAGCTTTCTTT,CSVSTGRTEAFF
many,TRBJ2-5,TRBV10-3,TRBD1,TGTGCCATCAGTGACCCGGGACAGGGAGTGGGGCAAGAGACCCAGTACTTC,CAISDPGQGVGQETQYF
.,TRBJ2-5,TRBV6-2/TRBV6-3,.,TGTGCCAGCAGTTCCGCAGGGTCCGGGGAGACCCAGTACTTC,CASSSAGSGETQYF
many,TRBJ2-7,TRBV7-9,.,TGTGCCAGCAGCGGGGGGCACGAGCAGTACTTC,CASSGGHEQYF
few,TRBJ1-5,TRBV18,.,TGTGCCAGCTCACCACCGGGAGGGGCAGGGCAGCCCCAGCATTTT,CASSPPGGAGQPQHF
many,TRBJ2-7,TRBV2,TRBD2,TGTGCCAGCAGAAAGAACCGCGGGACTAACTCCTACGAGCAGTACTTC,CASRKNRGTNSYEQYF
many,TRBJ1-1,TRBV6-2/TRBV6-3,.,TGTGCCAGCAGGGACACGAACACTGAAGCTTTCTTT,CASRDTNTEAFF
few,TRBJ1-1,TRBV11-2,.,TGTGCCAGCAGCTCCAAAGAAGCTTTCTTT,CASSSKEAFF
many,TRBJ1-6,TRBV20-1,.,TGCAGTGCCCTGGACGGACTGAATTCACCCCTCCACTTT,CSALDGLNSPLHF
many,TRBJ2-5,TRBV7-2,.,TGTGCCAGCAGGGATAGGGTCTTCAAGTACTTC,CASRDRVFKYF
many,TRBJ2-7,TRBV11-1,.,TGTGCCAGCAGCCCCGGGACTCCCGCGGAGCAGTACTTC,CASSPGTPAEQYF
many,TRBJ1-5,TRBV18,.,TGTGCCAGCTCACCACCAGGGATGGCAAATCAGCCCCAGCATTTT,CASSPPGMANQPQHF
few,TRBJ1-1,TRBV29-1,.,TGCAGCGCCTTCCCGGGGGGCCAAGCTTTCTTT,CSAFPGGQAFF
few,TRBJ1-2,TRBV20-1,.,TGCAGTGCTAGAAAGGCAGCGGGGGACTATGGCTACACCTTC,CSARKAAGDYGYTF
many,TRBJ2-5,TRBV7-9,.,TGTGCCAGCAGTCCTGCAGGGGTGAGAGGGGAGACCCAGTACTTC,CASSPAGVRGETQYF
many,TRBJ2-7,TRBV19,.,TGTGCCAGTAGTACCCCGGGGACTTCCTACGAGCAGTACTTC,CASSTPGTSYEQYF
many,TRBJ2-7,TRBV6-2/TRBV6-3,.,TGTGCCAGCAGGACATTGGACGGTACCTACGAGCAGTACTTC,CASRTLDGTYEQYF
.,TRBJ2-7,TRBV6-5,.,TGTGCCAGCAGTTACTCGCCAGAGGGGCCAGCCTACGAGCAGTACTTC,CASSYSPEGPAYEQYF
many,TRBJ2-2,TRBV28,.,TGTGCCAGCACGTTCGGGGGTGGGGTCGACACCGGGGAGCTGTTTTTT,CASTFGGGVDTGELFF